The T cell receptor beta chain under discussion was sequenced for a study of blood T cell repertoires in COVID-19. Overall study: COVID-19 samples, acute and convalescent, were from the United States, Italy and Spain. From T cells, B-cell-depleted T cells, or PBMCs came the material, which was cDNA or gDNA.

The CDR3 length is 14 residues. Germline V gives CDR1 KGHSH, CDR2 LQKENI. Trimming removed 4 bases from V and 3 bases from J, with 10 bases in between. How the authors handled the data: Using reference gene primer amplification, nucleated cell counts were estimated. Sequencing used immunoSEQ multiplex PCR; TCRdb keeps in-frame clones, though not all of them. V and J calls and clone size are given by that table; D and trimming were obtained from the DNA. The sample includes 40,000 to 50,000 clones, more than 75% seen only once; the top ten take about 15%. This clone was recorded once. The genes are TRBV18 and TRBJ1-3, with D uncertain. The source of this sequence is a human donor in a cohort sampled during active COVID-19. Sequenced: peripheral blood. The CDR3 nucleotides are TGTGCCAGCTCACGCGGGGTTGGTGGAAACACCATATATTTT. It is translated as CASSRGVGGNTIYF.